One T cell receptor (beta chain) is described in this entry. As yet, its antigen is unknown. Clones were read by immunoSEQ multiplex PCR, and TCRdb kept only the in-frame ones, dropping some. The data hold about 24,000 clones, with almost 70% observed a single time. The data belong to a study of PD-1 blockade in classical Hodgkin lymphoma. Study results and caveats: Exclusion covered patients beginning nivolumab under 1 year post-ASCT.

V was clipped by 1 base and J by 3 bases, with 7 bases between them. This CDR3 comprises 14 residues. Germline assignment: CDR1 SGHRS and CDR2 YFSETQ. Every patient experienced relapse after autologous stem cell transplantation, and brentuximab vedotin exposure varied. The J gene is TRBJ2-2, the V gene TRBV5-1; D ambiguous. The sample here was peripheral blood mononuclear cells (PBMCs), taken at baseline. This clonotype was obtained from a human donor with classical Hodgkin lymphoma. DNA for the CDR3: TGCGCCAGCAGCTTGCGTCAGGACACCGGGGAGCTGTTTTTT. Its protein product is CASSLRQDTGELFF.